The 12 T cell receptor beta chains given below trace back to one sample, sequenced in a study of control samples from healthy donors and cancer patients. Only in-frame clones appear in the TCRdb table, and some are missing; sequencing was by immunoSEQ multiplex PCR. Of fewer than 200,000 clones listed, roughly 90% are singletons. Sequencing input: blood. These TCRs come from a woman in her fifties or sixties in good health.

In nucleotides, the CDR3 is TGTGCCAGCAGCCAACTCCAAATAAACGGGATTACCACCTACGAGCAGTACTTC. Translating gives CASSQLQINGITTYEQYF. The chain uses TRBV14 and TRBJ2-7; perhaps TRBD2 as D (5 bases). The CDR3 has 18 amino acids. Germline lookup yields CDR1 SGHDN and CDR2 FVKESK. Deletions cut 2 bases from V and 2 bases from J, with 22 bases between.

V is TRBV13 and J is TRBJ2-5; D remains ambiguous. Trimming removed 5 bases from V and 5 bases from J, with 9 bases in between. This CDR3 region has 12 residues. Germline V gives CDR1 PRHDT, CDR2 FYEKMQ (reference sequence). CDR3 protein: CASSAPQETQYF. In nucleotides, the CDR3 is TGTGCCAGCAGCGCCCCTCAGGAGACCCAGTACTTC. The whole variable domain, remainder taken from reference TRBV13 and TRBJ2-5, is AAGVIQSPRHLIKEKRETATLKCYPIPRHDTVYWYQQGPGQDPQFLISFYEKMQSDKGSIPDRFSAQQFSDYHSELNMSSLELGDSALYFCASSAPQETQYFGPGTRLLVL.

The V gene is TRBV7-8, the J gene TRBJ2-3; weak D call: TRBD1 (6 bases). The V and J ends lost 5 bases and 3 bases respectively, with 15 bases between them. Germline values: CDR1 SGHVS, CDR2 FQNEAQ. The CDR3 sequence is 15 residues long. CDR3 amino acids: CASSHPDRLTDTQYF. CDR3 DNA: TGTGCCAGCAGCCATCCGGACAGATTGACAGATACGCAGTATTTT.

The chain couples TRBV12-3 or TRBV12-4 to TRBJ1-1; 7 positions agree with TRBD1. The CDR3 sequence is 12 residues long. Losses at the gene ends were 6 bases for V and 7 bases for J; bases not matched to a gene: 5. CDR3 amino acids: CASRNRDSEAFF. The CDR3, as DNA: TGTGCCAGCAGAAACCGGGACAGTGAAGCTTTCTTT.

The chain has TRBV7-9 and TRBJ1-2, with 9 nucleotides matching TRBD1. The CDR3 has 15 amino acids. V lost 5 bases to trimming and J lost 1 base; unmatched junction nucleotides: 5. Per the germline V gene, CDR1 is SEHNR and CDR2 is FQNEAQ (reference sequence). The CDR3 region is CASSRTGDFNYGYTF. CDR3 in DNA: TGTGCCAGCAGCCGGACAGGGGACTTTAACTATGGCTACACCTTC.

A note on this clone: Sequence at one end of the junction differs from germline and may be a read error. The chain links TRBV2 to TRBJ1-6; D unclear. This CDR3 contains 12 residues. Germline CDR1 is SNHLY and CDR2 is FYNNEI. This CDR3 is CATSEVVAPLHF. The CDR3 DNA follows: TGTGCCACCAGTGAAGTCGTTGCACCCCTCCACTTT.

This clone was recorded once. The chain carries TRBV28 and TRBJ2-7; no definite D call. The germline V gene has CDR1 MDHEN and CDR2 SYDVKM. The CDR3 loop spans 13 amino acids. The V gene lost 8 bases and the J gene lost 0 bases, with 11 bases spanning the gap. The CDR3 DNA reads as TGTGCCAGCTACCCTTCTCACTCCTACGAGCAGTACTTC. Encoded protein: CASYPSHSYEQYF.

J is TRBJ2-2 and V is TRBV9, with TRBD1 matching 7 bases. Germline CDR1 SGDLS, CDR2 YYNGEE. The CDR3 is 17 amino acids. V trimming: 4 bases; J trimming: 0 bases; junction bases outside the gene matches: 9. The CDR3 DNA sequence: TGTGCCAGCAGCCGTTTCAGGGGGAGCGCGAACACCGGGGAGCTGTTTTTT. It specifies CASSRFRGSANTGELFF.

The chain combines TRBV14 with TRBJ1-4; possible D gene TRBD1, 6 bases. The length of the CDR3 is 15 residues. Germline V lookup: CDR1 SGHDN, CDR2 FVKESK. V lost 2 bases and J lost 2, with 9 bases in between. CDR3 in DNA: TGTGCCAGCAGCCAATTGGGGGCCACTAATGAAAAACTGTTTTTT. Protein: CASSQLGATNEKLFF.

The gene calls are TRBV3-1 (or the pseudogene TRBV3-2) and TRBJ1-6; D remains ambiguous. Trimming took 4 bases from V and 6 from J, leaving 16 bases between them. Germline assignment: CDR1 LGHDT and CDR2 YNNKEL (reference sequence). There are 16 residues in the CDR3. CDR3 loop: CASSPVMGSPNSPLHF. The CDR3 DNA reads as TGTGCCAGCAGCCCTGTAATGGGGTCCCCTAATTCACCCCTCCACTTT.

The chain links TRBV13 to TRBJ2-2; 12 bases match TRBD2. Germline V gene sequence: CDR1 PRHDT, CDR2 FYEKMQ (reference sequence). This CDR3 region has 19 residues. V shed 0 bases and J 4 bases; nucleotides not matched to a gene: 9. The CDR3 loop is CASSLGVSSGRGSTGELFF. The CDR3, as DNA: TGTGCCAGCAGCTTAGGAGTCTCTAGCGGGAGGGGGAGCACCGGGGAGCTGTTTTTT.

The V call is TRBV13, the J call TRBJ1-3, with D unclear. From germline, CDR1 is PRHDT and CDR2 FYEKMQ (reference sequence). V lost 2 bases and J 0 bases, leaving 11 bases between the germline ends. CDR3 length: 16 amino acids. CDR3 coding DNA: TGTGCCAGCAGCTTATCTCCGAGGTCCTCTGGAAACACCATATATTTT. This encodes CASSLSPRSSGNTIYF. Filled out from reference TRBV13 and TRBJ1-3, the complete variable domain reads AAGVIQSPRHLIKEKRETATLKCYPIPRHDTVYWYQQGPGQDPQFLISFYEKMQSDKGSIPDRFSAQQFSDYHSELNMSSLELGDSALYFCASSLSPRSSGNTIYFGEGSWLTVV.